This TCR beta chain was documented in a study of regulatory T cells in long-lasting Graves disease. General observations from the study: Accuracy was perhaps lowered by the small sample size.

Library construction for TCR beta used iRepertoire HTBI primers and Arm-PCR of CDR3 regions. Using its own MiXCR run on the multiplex PCR reads, TCRdb lists one record per CDR3 protein. The table lists 400,000 to 500,000 distinct CDR3 sequences, 16% of them singletons. Sample time point: newly diagnosed GD, antithyroid drugs for less than 3 months. From PBMCs, RNA was extracted and then used to make the TCR library. This clonotype was counted at least ten times. No antigen is known for it. The CDR3 has 16 residues. CDR1 is MDHEN, CDR2 SYDVKM, per germline. Unmatched junction bases numbered 14, after V lost 5 bases and J lost 8 bases. These sequences were also reported in another study, on T cells in Graves' hyperthyroidism and ophthalmopathy. That paper states: Hyperthyroidism in the patients, aged 18 to 65, was newly diagnosed and under 2 months in duration. In blood, most of the thyroid clonotypes expanded above 0.001 were also present.

The sequences come from peripheral blood mononuclear cells (PBMCs), collected at new diagnosis, from a patient treated with antithyroid drugs. The rearrangement links TRBV28 to TRBJ2-1; 8 bases line up with TRBD2. This clonotype was obtained from a woman aged 18-29 years with Graves disease. The CDR3 DNA reads TGTGCCAGCAGTCCCGGGACTAGATCGATTTTCGATGAGCAGTTCTTC. As protein: CASSPGTRSIFDEQFF.